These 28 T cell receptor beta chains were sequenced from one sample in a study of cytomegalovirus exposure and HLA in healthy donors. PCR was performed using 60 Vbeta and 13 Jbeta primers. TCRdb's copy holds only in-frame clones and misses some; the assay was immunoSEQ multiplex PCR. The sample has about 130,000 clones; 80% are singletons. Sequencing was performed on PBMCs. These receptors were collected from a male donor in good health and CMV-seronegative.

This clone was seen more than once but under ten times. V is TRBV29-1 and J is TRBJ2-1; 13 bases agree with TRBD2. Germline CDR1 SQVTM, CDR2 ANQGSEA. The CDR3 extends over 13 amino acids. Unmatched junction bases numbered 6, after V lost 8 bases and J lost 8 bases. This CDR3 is CSYRLAGGYEQFF. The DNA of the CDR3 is TGCAGCTACAGACTAGCGGGAGGCTATGAGCAGTTCTTC.

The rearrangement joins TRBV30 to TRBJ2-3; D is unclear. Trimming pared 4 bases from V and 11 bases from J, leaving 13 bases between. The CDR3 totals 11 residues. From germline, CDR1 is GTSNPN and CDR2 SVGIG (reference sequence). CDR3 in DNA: TGTGCCTGGACGGAGCTCCGAGAGCAGTATTTT. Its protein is CAWTELREQYF.

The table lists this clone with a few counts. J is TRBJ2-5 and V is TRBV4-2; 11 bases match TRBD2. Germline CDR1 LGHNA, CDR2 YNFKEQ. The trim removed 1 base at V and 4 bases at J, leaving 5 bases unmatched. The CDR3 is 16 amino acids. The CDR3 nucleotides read TGTGCCAGCAGCCAAGCCTTAGCGGGGGGGCCAGAGACCCAGTACTTC. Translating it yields CASSQALAGGPETQYF.

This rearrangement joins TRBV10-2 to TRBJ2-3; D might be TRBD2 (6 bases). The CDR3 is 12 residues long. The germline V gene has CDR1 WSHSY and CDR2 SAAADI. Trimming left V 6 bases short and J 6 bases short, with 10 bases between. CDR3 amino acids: CASRVGGDTQYF. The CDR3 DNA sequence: TGCGCCAGCAGGGTTGGGGGGGATACGCAGTATTTT.

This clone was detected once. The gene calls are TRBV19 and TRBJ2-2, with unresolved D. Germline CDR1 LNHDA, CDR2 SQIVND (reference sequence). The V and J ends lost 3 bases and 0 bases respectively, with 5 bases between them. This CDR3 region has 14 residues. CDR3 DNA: TGTGCCAGTAGTATCGGTACGAACACCGGGGAGCTGTTTTTT. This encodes CASSIGTNTGELFF. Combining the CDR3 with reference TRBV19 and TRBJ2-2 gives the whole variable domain DGGITQSPKYLFRKEGQNVTLSCEQNLNHDAMYWYRQDPGQGLRLIYYSQIVNDFQKGDIAEGYSVSREKKESFPLTVTSAQKNPTAFYLCASSIGTNTGELFFGEGSRLTVL.

CDR3 sequence reads: CASSWDSSGNTIYF. The CDR3 DNA is TGTGCCAGCAGCTGGGACAGCTCTGGAAACACCATATATTTT. V gene TRBV6-6 combines with J gene TRBJ1-3, with TRBD1 identical over 7 bases. Germline V lookup: CDR1 MNHNY, CDR2 SVGAGI (reference sequence). Trimming at V came to 6 bases and at J to 0 bases, leaving 2 bases not matched to a gene. The CDR3 spans 14 residues.

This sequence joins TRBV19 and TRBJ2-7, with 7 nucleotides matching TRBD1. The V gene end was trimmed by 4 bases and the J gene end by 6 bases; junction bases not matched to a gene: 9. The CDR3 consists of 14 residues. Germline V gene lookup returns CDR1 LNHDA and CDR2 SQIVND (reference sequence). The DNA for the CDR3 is TGTGCCAGTAGTACTACAGGGGAATGGGGCGAGCAGTACTTC. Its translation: CASSTTGEWGEQYF.

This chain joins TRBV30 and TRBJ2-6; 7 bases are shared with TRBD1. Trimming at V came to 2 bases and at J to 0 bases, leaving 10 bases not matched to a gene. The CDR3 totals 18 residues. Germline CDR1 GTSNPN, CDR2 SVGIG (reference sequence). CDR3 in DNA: TGTGCCTGGAGTACTTTGACAGGGCCCTACTCTGGGGCCAACGTCCTGACTTTC. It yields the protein CAWSTLTGPYSGANVLTF.

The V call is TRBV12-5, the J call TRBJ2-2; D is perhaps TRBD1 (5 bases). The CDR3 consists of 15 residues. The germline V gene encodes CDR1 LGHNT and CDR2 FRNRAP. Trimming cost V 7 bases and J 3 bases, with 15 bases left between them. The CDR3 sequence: CASATGTRYTGELFF. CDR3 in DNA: TGTGCTAGTGCCACAGGAACTCGTTACACCGGGGAGCTGTTTTTT. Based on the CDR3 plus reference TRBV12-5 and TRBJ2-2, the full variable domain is DARVTQTPRHKVTEMGQEVTMRCQPILGHNTVFWYRQTMMQGLELLAYFRNRAPLDDSGMPKDRFSAEMPDATLATLKIQPSEPRDSAVYFCASATGTRYTGELFFGEGSRLTVL.

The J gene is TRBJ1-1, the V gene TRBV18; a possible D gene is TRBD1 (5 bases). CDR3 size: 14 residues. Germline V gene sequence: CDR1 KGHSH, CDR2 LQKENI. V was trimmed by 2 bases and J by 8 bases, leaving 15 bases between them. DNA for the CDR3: TGTGCCAGCTCACCATCCGCCAGGGCTGCAGAAGCTTTCTTT. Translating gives CASSPSARAAEAFF.

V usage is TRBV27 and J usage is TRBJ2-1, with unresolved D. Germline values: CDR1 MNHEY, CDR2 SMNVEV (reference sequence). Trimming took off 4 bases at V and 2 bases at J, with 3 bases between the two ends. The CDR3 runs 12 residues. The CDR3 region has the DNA TGTGCCAGCAGTTCCACCTACAATGAGCAGTTCTTC. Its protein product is CASSSTYNEQFF.

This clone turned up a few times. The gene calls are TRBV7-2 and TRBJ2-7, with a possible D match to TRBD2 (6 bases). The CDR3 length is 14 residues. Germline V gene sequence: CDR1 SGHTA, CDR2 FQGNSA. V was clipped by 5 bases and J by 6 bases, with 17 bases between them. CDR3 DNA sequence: TGTGCCAGCAGCGGCAGGTCGGGAGTTCGCGAGCAGTACTTC. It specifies CASSGRSGVREQYF.

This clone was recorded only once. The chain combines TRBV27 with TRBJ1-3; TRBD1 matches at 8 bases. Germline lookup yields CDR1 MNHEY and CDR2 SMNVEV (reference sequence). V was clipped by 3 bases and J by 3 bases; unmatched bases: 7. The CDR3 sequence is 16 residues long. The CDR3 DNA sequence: TGTGCCAGCAGTTTGGTGGACAGGGAGGATGGAAACACCATATATTTT. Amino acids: CASSLVDREDGNTIYF.

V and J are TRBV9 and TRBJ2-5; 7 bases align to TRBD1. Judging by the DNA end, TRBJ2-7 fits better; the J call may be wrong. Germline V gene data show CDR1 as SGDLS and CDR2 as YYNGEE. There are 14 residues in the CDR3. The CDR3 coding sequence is TGTGCCAGCAGCGCGGACAGGCGAAACTACGAGCAGTACTTC. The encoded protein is CASSADRRNYEQYF.

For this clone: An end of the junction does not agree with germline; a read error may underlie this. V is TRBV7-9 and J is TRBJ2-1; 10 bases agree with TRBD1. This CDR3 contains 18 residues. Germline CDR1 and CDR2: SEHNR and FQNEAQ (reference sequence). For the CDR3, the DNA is TGTGCCAGCAGCTACCCCTGGGGGCGGGACAGGGGTTACAATGGGCAGTTCTTC. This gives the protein CASSYPWGRDRGYNGQFF.

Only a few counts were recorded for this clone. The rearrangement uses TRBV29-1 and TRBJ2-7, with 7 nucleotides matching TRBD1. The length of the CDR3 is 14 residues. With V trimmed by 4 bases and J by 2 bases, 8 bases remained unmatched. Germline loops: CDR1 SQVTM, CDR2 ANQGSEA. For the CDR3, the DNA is TGCAGCGTTGTACGAGGGGACAGAACCTACGAGCAGTACTTC. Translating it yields CSVVRGDRTYEQYF.

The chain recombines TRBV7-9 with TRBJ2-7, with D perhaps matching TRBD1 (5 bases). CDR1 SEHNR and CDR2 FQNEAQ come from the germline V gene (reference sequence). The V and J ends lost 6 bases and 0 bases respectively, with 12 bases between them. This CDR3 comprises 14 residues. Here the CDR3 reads CASRPTANSYEQYF. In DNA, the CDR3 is TGTGCCAGCAGGCCGACAGCAAACTCCTACGAGCAGTACTTC. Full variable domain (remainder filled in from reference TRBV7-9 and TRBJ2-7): DTGVSQNPRHKITKRGQNVTFRCDPISEHNRLYWYRQTLGQGPEFLTYFQNEAQLEKSRLLSDRFSAERPKGSFSTLEIQRTEQGDSAMYLCASRPTANSYEQYFGPGTRLTVT.

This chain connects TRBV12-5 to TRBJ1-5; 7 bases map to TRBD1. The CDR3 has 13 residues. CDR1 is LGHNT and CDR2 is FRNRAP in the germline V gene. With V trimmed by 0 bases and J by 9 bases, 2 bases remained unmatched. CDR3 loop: CASGLVWDRPQHF. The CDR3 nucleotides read TGTGCTAGTGGTTTGGTGTGGGACAGGCCCCAGCATTTT.

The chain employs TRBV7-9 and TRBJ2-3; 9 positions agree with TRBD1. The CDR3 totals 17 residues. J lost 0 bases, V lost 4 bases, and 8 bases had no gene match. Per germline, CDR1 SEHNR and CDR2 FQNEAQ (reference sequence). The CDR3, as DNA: TGTGCCAGCAGCTACGGGACAGGGATTTCTAGCACAGATACGCAGTATTTT. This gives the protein CASSYGTGISSTDTQYF.

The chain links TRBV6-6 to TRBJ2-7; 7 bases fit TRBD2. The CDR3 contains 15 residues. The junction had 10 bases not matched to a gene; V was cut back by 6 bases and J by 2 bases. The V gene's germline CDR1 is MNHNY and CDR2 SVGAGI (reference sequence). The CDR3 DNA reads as TGTGCCAGCAGATATCTAGCGGTGGGGACCTACGAGCAGTACTTC. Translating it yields CASRYLAVGTYEQYF.

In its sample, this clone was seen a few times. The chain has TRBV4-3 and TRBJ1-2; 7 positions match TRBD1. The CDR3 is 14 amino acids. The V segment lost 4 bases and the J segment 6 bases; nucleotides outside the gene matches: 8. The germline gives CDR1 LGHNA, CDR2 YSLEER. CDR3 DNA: TGCGCCAGCAGCCCCTACAGGGGATCTAATGGCTACACCTTC. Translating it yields CASSPYRGSNGYTF.

The CDR3 coding sequence is TGTGCCTTGGCAGGGGATGATGGTACGCAGTATTTT. Protein product: CALAGDDGTQYF. The chain carries TRBV7-9 and TRBJ2-3; D may be TRBD1 (6 bases). The CDR3 sequence is 12 residues long. Deletions cut 11 bases from V and 8 bases from J, with 17 bases between. Germline-derived CDR1 and CDR2 are SEHNR and FQNEAQ (reference sequence).

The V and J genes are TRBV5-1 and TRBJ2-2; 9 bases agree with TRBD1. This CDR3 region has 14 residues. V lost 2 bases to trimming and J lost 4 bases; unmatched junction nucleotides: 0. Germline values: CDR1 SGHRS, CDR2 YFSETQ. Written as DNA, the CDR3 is TGCGCCAGCAGCTTACAGGGGGCCACCGGGGAGCTGTTTTTT. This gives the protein CASSLQGATGELFF.

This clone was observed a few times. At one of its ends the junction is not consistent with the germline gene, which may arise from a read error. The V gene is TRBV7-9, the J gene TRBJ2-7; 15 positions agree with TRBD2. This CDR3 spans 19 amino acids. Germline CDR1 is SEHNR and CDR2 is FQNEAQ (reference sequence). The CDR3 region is CSSSSPAGLAGGTSYEQYF. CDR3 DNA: TGTTCCAGCAGCTCTCCGGCCGGACTAGCGGGAGGGACTTCCTACGAGCAGTACTTC. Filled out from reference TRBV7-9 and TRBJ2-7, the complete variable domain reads DTGVSQNPRHKITKRGQNVTFRCDPISEHNRLYWYRQTLGQGPEFLTYFQNEAQLEKSRLLSDRFSAERPKGSFSTLEIQRTEQGDSAMYLCSSSSPAGLAGGTSYEQYFGPGTRLTVT.

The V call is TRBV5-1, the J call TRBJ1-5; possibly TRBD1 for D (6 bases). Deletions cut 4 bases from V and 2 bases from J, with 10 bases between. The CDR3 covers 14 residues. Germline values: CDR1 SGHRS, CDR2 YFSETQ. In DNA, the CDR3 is TGCGCCAGCAGCGCAGGGGATGGCAATCAGCCCCAGCATTTT. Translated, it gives CASSAGDGNQPQHF.

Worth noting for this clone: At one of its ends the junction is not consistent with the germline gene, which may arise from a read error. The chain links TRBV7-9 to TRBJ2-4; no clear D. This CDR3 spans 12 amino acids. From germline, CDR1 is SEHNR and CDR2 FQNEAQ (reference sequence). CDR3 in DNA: TGTGCCAGCAGCTTAGAGCAAAACAGTCAGTACTTC. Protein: CASSLEQNSQYF. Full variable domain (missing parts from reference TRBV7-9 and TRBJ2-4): DTGVSQNPRHKITKRGQNVTFRCDPISEHNRLYWYRQTLGQGPEFLTYFQNEAQLEKSRLLSDRFSAERPKGSFSTLEIQRTEQGDSAMYLCASSLEQNSQYFGAGTRLSVL.

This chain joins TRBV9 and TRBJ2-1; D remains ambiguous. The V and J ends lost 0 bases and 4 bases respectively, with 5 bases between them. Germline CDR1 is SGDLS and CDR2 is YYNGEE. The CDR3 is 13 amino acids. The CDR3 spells CASSVGSYNEQFF. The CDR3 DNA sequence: TGTGCCAGCAGCGTAGGCAGTTACAATGAGCAGTTCTTC.

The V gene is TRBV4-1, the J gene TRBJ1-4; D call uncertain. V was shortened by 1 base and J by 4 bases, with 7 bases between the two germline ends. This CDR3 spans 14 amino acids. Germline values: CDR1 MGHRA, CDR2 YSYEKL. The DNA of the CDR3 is TGCGCCAGCAGCCAAGTCGAGCTTAATGAAAAACTGTTTTTT. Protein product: CASSQVELNEKLFF.